This T cell receptor (beta chain) comes out of a study of blood T cell repertoires in COVID-19. Overall study context: The study drew acute and convalescent COVID-19 samples from the United States, Italy and Spain. T cells, B-cell-depleted T cells, or PBMCs supplied cDNA or gDNA.

Participants spanned ages about 18 to 100 years and resided in some 22 US areas. Germline V CDR1 and CDR2: LGHDT, YNNKEL (reference sequence). Deletions cut 4 bases from V and 3 bases from J, with 7 bases between. The CDR3 extends over 13 amino acids. In this sample, this clone turned up once. In the original analysis: Estimation of nucleated cell counts relied on the amplification of reference gene primers. Measured with immunoSEQ multiplex PCR; TCRdb has only the in-frame clones, and not every one. The DNA gave D and trimming, while V, J and clone size come from that table. Of more than 300,000 clones listed, over 85% were seen once; the top ten hold just under 9.5%.

The material sequenced was PBMCs or T cells enriched from blood (not recorded which). V is TRBV3-1 (or the pseudogene TRBV3-2) and J is TRBJ2-1; D gene ambiguous. The source of this sequence is a woman in her 30s who had recovered from COVID-19. This CDR3 reads CASSPEDYNEQFF. The DNA for the CDR3 is TGTGCCAGCAGCCCCGAGGACTACAATGAGCAGTTCTTC.